Sequencing of this T cell receptor (beta chain) was carried out in a study of T cell changes during pregnancy in multiple sclerosis. A word on this clone: At the DNA level, this CDR3 is encoded by other sequences in the same sample as well.

In germline, CDR1 is SGHNT, CDR2 YYREEE (reference sequence). Trimming left V 6 bases short and J 4 bases short, with 11 bases between. CDR3 length equals 12 residues. Only in-frame clones appear in the TCRdb table, and some are missing; sequencing was by immunoSEQ multiplex PCR. The sample carries about 44,000 clones, just under 95% recorded once. The receptor comes from a female donor with multiple sclerosis, enrolled in a pregnancy study. Sequencing was performed on CD4+ T cells from peripheral blood mononuclear cells, taken in the third trimester of pregnancy. The rearrangement uses TRBV5-4 and TRBJ2-7; D is perhaps TRBD1 (5 bases). This chain's CDR3 is CASIHRQYEQYF. For the CDR3, the DNA is TGTGCCAGCATCCATAGACAGTACGAGCAGTACTTC.